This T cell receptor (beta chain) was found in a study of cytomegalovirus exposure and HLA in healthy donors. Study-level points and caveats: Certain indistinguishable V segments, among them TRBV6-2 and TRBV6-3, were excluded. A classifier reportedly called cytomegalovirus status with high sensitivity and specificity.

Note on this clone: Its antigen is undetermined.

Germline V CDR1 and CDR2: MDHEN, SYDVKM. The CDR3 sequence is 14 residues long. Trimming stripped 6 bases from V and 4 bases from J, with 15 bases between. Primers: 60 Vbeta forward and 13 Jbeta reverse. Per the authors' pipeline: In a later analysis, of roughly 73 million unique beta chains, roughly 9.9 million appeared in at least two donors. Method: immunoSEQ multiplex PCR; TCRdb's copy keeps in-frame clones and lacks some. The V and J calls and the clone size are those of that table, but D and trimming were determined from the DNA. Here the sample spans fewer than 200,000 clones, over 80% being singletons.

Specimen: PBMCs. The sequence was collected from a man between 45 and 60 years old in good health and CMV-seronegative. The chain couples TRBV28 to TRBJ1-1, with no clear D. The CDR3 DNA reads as TGTGCCAGCAGACCCCCGGGAGGGCCCACTGAAGCTTTCTTT. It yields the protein CASRPPGGPTEAFF.